This TCR beta chain appears in the sequencing data of a study of shared clonotypes between healthy human individuals (dated by TCRdb to 2020 to 2021). Notes on the research overall: Three men and two women, aged 18 to 49 years, made up the cohort. For each donor, CD4 naive and CD4 memory were each run on three plates, CD8 naive on two plates, and CD8 memory on one plate. To estimate repertoire size and how much clonotype sharing occurs between individuals, the study deeply sequenced the blood TCR repertoires of a handful of healthy adults. To increase sequencing depth and limit assay-specific biases, different laboratories used diverse techniques to prepare libraries and sequence TCR repertoires. Leukapheresis yielded between about 0.85 and 9.5 billion PBMCs per donor.

Healthy HIV-negative adults with no recently reported acute infections or vaccinations were included as donors. Every donor was a Caucasian adult residing in Nashville, Tennessee, USA. CD4+ T cells were enriched through magnetic negative selection, after which naive cells were positively selected on CD45RA and the remaining negative fraction served as the memory subset. Blood was obtained by leukapheresis, after which PBMCs were separated by Ficoll-Histopaque density gradient centrifugation and cryopreserved in liquid nitrogen vapor phase. Analytical flow cytometry was used to check the purity and quantity of every magnetically sorted T cell population. Genomic DNA was isolated from every sorted fraction and measured by UV absorbance on a Nanodrop 2000c. Using the deep immunoSEQ assay, TCR CDR3 regions were amplified from genomic DNA by multiplex PCR. For each cell subset, the extracted genomic DNA was distributed evenly across all wells of several immunoSEQ 96-well plates, and each plate served as one replicate. Each replicate PCR for sorted subsets received roughly 200 ng genomic DNA, equal to about 29,000 T cell genomes. Purified libraries were quantified with a Qubit 3.0 fluorometer, sized on a Bioanalyzer 2100, and re-quantified with the KAPA Library Quantification kit. Every immunoSEQ 96-well plate was sequenced on a dedicated single-read 150-cycle Illumina NextSeq 550 flow cell. On the authors' methods: Because only junctional sequences without quality scores were contained in the immunoSEQ output, filtering matching that applied to full-length reads could not be performed. To assign V/J genes and CDR3, sequences were annotated against IMGT germline references using PyIR, a Python wrapper for IgBLAST v1.9. Reads with weak V/J assignments (E-value above 1e-6), missing CDR3, stop codons, out-of-frame junctions, or ambiguous translated residues were removed. V3J clonotypes were defined as sequences sharing the same inferred V gene, J gene, and CDR3 amino acid sequence. To compute the percentage overlap between repertoires, the number of shared unique clonotypes was divided by the size of the smaller repertoire. RTK rarefaction, the Chao1 estimator, and Recon v2.1 estimates of unobserved clonotypes were used to assess repertoire richness. OLGA was used to compute generation probabilities for all TCRbeta clonotypes that the gDNA method yielded from a few donors. Sourced from immuneACCESS, this table was stored by TCRdb with only in-frame sequences that have V and J called. A share of the clones is absent; for the studies checked, an unresolved V gene accounts for under half, and the remainder has no known explanation. V and J calls plus clone size are reproduced from that table; the DNA served to infer D and trimming. Recorded for this sample are 2 million to 2.5 million clones; approximately 95% of them occurred a single time. Jointly, the top ten make up 0.1% to 0.15% of the sample.

Remarks on this clone: Its specific antigen is unknown. One base away there is no much larger clone; base qualities are not given.

Study-level results and caveats: The small number of donors limited the genetic and exposure-history diversity represented. Incomplete sequencing was indicated by rarefaction of sorted-subset datasets, despite the large sequencing depth. Across a few donors, around 5.4% of naive CD4, around 3.5% of naive CD8, 2% to 2.5% of memory CD4, and 0.4% of memory CD8 clonotypes were shared. Clonotypes shared by all four sorted-subset donors showed higher generation probabilities than non-shared clonotypes. Sampling was limited to blood, and TCR repertoires in tissue likely differ from TCR repertoires in blood. Naive subsets generally had larger estimated clonotype richness than memory subsets did. Pairwise subsampling indicated that sequencing depth was expected to affect the degree of clonotype sharing among donors.

The germline V gene (reference sequence) specifies GTSNPN as CDR1 and SVGIG as CDR2. The junction carries 19 bases between V and J, which are trimmed by 4 bases and 9 bases respectively. The CDR3 covers 14 residues, taking in both the cysteine and the phenylalanine. Just the 42-base CDR3 DNA is kept, in frame starting at base 1. The sequence was collected from a man aged 18 to 30 in good health. Sequencing was performed on naive CD4+ T cells sorted from blood. What this sample's cell subset or site label stands for: CD45RA+ positively selected. The V and J genes are TRBV30 and TRBJ2-4; perhaps TRBD1 is the D gene, with 6 bases matching. The sequenced DNA: TGTGCCTGGACTTACCGGGATCCCAGGGGCATTCAGTACTTC. Its translation reads: CAWTYRDPRGIQYF.